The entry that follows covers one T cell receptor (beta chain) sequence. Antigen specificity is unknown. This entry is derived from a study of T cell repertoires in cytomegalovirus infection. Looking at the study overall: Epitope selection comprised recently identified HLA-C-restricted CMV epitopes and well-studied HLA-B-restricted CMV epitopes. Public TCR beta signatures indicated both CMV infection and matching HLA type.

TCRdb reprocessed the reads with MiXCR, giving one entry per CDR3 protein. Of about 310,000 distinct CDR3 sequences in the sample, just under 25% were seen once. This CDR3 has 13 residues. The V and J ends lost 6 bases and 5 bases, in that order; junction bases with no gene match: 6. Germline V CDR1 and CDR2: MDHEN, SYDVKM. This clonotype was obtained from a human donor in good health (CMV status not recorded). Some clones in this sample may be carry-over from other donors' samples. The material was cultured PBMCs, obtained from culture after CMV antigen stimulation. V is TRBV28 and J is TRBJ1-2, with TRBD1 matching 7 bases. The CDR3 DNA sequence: TGTGCCAGCAGAACAACAGGGGTGTATGGCTACACCTTC. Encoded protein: CASRTTGVYGYTF.